This TCR beta chain was retrieved from a study of T cell repertoires in cytomegalovirus infection (dated 2019 in TCRdb). Background for the entire study: Alongside well-studied HLA-B-restricted epitopes, the peptide stimulations were aimed at recently identified HLA-C-restricted CMV epitopes, whose presentation resists viral immunomodulation. Because public TCR beta signatures pointed to carriage of CMV infection together with the matching HLA type, the HLA type of each donor mattered for the analysis.

The junction shows trimming of 0 bases on V and 4 bases on J, plus 10 bases between the germline ends. CDR1 SGDLS and CDR2 YYNGEE were looked up in the germline V gene. Including the terminal cysteine and phenylalanine, the CDR3 comprises 14 residues. Only the CDR3 part of the read is kept: 42 bases, read in frame from the first base. The instrument was an Illumina HiSeq 1500. TCRdb reran the public reads through fastp at Q25 and MiXCR, keeping productive beta chains. Under each unique CDR3 protein, matching rows form one entry showing the most common genes and DNA. Counted in this sample were hundreds of thousands of distinct CDR3 sequences; approximately 40% of them appeared once. In total, the top ten clones hold approximately 40% of the sample. The label giving this sample's treatment or condition can be read as: in vitro stimulation with specific CMV peptide epitopes to enrich CMV-specific T cells.

There are a few counts of this clonotype. The antigen it binds to is not known. Base qualities are not at hand, and no much larger clone is one base apart. General conclusions and limits of the study: Carriers of CMV infection plus the relevant HLA type were discriminated by the cumulative frequency of public TCR beta family members in the study cohort and in an independent roughly 370-donor cohort. The ex vivo response was dominated by HLA-C-restricted CMV-specific TCR beta clonotypes, which also provided the single most frequent clonotype in two of eight donors.

The TCR was taken from a human donor in good health (CMV status not recorded). Some clones in this sample may be carry-over from other donors' samples. Sample: cultured PBMCs, taken from culture after CMV antigen stimulation. This chain joins TRBV9 to TRBJ1-2; the D gene cannot be named for sure. The DNA sequence is as follows: TGTGCCAGCAGCGTAGACGTCCCCGGCTATGGCTACACCTTC. Its translation is CASSVDVPGYGYTF.